Listed here are 17 T cell receptor beta chains from one sample, sequenced in a study of blood T cell repertoires in COVID-19. Clones were sequenced by immunoSEQ multiplex PCR, and TCRdb holds only the in-frame ones, with some missing. The data contain approximately 52,000 clones, 85% of them singletons. The sequencing input was peripheral blood. These receptors were obtained from a human donor in a cohort sampled during active COVID-19.

The chain links TRBV27 to TRBJ2-7, with D perhaps TRBD1 (5 bases). Trimming took off 3 bases at V and 2 bases at J, with 8 bases between the two ends. Germline V lookup: CDR1 MNHEY, CDR2 SMNVEV (reference sequence). The CDR3 is 13 residues long. In nucleotides, the CDR3 is TGTGCCAGCAGTTTTATAGGGGCCTACGAGCAGTACTTC. This encodes CASSFIGAYEQYF.

V and J are TRBV5-1 and TRBJ2-2, with a possible D match to TRBD2 (6 bases). Germline CDR1 reads SGHRS; CDR2 reads YFSETQ. There are 16 residues in the CDR3. V gave up 6 bases and J gave up 5 bases, with 20 bases separating them. This CDR3 reads CASTPGRDPGTGELFF. For the CDR3, the DNA is TGCGCCAGCACCCCAGGGCGGGATCCAGGGACCGGGGAGCTGTTTTTT.

The gene calls are TRBV18 and TRBJ1-3; no firm D call. CDR3 length equals 17 residues. V was shortened by 1 base and J by 0 bases, with 13 bases between the two germline ends. Germline CDR1 KGHSH, CDR2 LQKENI. The CDR3 sequence: CASSPREPGISGNTIYF. The CDR3 DNA reads as TGTGCCAGCTCACCACGGGAGCCGGGTATCTCTGGAAACACCATATATTTT.

In DNA, the CDR3 is TGTGCCAGCAGATATGGACAGGGGGCCCCTACGAATGGCTACACCTTC. It encodes CASRYGQGAPTNGYTF. The gene calls are TRBV28 and TRBJ1-2; TRBD1 matches at 11 bases. J was trimmed by 6 bases and V by 6 bases; bases with no gene match: 12. Germline-derived CDR1 and CDR2 are MDHEN and SYDVKM. The CDR3 loop spans 16 amino acids.

The CDR3 sequence is CARSTRQELANEKLFF. CDR3 DNA sequence: TGTGCCAGAAGCACCCGACAGGAGCTAGCTAATGAAAAACTGTTTTTT. The chain employs TRBV7-5 and TRBJ1-4; the table's D call of TRBD1 was not tested on the DNA. TRBV7-5 is a recognized pseudogene. This CDR3 is built from 16 residues.

This clone was found once. The chain joins TRBV28 to TRBJ2-4; D perhaps matches TRBD1 (6 bases). Trimming took 6 bases from V and 0 from J, leaving 9 bases between them. The germline V gene has CDR1 MDHEN and CDR2 SYDVKM. This CDR3 is 14 amino acids long. In nucleotides, the CDR3 is TGTGCCAGCAGAACAGGGATAGCCAAAAACATTCAGTACTTC. Translating it yields CASRTGIAKNIQYF. Together with reference TRBV28 and TRBJ2-4, the CDR3 gives the full variable domain: DVKVTQSSRYLVKRTGEKVFLECVQDMDHENMFWYRQDPGLGLRLIYFSYDVKMKEKGDIPEGYSVSREKKERFSLILESASTNQTSMYLCASRTGIAKNIQYFGAGTRLSVL.

The chain combines TRBV5-1 with TRBJ2-7; 7 bases agree with TRBD1. The CDR3 runs to 15 residues. The germline gives CDR1 SGHRS, CDR2 YFSETQ. V trimming: 2 bases; J trimming: 2 bases; junction bases outside the gene matches: 7. The CDR3 nucleotides read TGCGCCAGCAGCTTTACAGGGGTTAACCCCTACGAGCAGTACTTC. Its protein is CASSFTGVNPYEQYF.

This chain links TRBV5-4 with TRBJ2-7; D call uncertain. In germline, CDR1 is SGHNT, CDR2 YYREEE (reference sequence). The CDR3 is 15 amino acids. V dropped 4 bases and J dropped 5 bases, with 19 bases sitting between them. DNA of the CDR3: TGTGCCAGCAGCGCCGCCGGGTACATTGAACACGAGCAGTACTTC. Amino acid sequence: CASSAAGYIEHEQYF.

The chain is built from TRBV14 and TRBJ2-2; the match to TRBD2 covers 12 bases. Germline V gives CDR1 SGHDN, CDR2 FVKESK. Germline trimming cut 5 bases from V and 9 bases from J; bases unmatched to any gene: 7. CDR3 length: 15 amino acids. The CDR3 DNA is TGTGCCAGCAGCTCTAGCGGGGGGGTCCCGAGGGAGCTGTTTTTT. This gives the protein CASSSSGGVPRELFF.

J is TRBJ1-1 and V is TRBV7-8; the D gene is possibly TRBD1 (5 bases). The V end was cut by 7 bases, the J end by 4 bases, with 13 bases between. This CDR3 is built from 13 residues. The germline V gene encodes CDR1 SGHVS and CDR2 FQNEAQ. The DNA of the CDR3 is TGTGCCAGCACTAGTTGGAGGGGCACTGAAGCTTTCTTT. As protein: CASTSWRGTEAFF.

The rearrangement links TRBV6-4 to TRBJ2-3; maybe TRBD2 (6 bases). Germline lookup yields CDR1 MRHNA and CDR2 SNTAGT. This CDR3 is built from 15 residues. V lost 6 bases to trimming and J lost 2 bases, with 15 bases between them. The CDR3 here is CASRGEAGATDTQYF. CDR3 sequence (DNA): TGTGCCAGCAGGGGGGAAGCGGGTGCCACAGATACGCAGTATTTT.

This clone has only a few counts. The V call is TRBV10-1, the J call TRBJ2-7; TRBD1 matches at 11 bases. Per the germline V gene, CDR1 is WNHNN and CDR2 is SYGVQD (reference sequence). The junction had 10 bases not matched to a gene; V was cut back by 0 bases and J by 6 bases. The CDR3 length is 17 residues. CDR3 residues: CASSESLKPGQGVEQYF. For the CDR3, the DNA is TGCGCCAGCAGTGAGTCTCTGAAACCGGGACAGGGGGTCGAGCAGTACTTC.

As DNA, the CDR3 is TGTGCCAGCAGTCCCCCCGGGGAGGGCAATGAGCAGTTCTTC. Translating it yields CASSPPGEGNEQFF. This rearrangement joins TRBV28 to TRBJ2-1; TRBD2 matches at 7 bases. From germline, CDR1 is MDHEN and CDR2 SYDVKM. With V trimmed by 5 bases and J by 6 bases, 7 bases remained unmatched. The CDR3 has 14 residues.

CDR3 DNA: TGTGCCAGCAGCCAAGGTACTCGCCAAGTCTTCCATCAGCCCCAGCATTTT. This encodes CASSQGTRQVFHQPQHF. This chain links TRBV3-1 (or the pseudogene TRBV3-2) with TRBJ1-5; the D is unclear. In germline, CDR1 is LGHDT, CDR2 YNNKEL (reference sequence). The CDR3 runs 17 residues. Trimming removed 1 base at V and 5 bases at J, with 18 bases between.

This clone was counted a single time. The V and J genes are TRBV3-1 (or the pseudogene TRBV3-2) and TRBJ2-3; 10 bases match TRBD2. Per the germline V gene, CDR1 is LGHDT and CDR2 is YNNKEL (reference sequence). This CDR3 spans 16 amino acids. The V segment lost 4 bases and the J segment 5 bases; nucleotides outside the gene matches: 9. The DNA for the CDR3 is TGTGCCAGCAGCCCCCTAGCGGGAGATCTAGGAGATACGCAGTATTTT. The encoded protein is CASSPLAGDLGDTQYF.

The V gene is TRBV7-8, the J gene TRBJ2-1, with 8 bases aligning to TRBD1. J gave up 7 bases and V 6 bases, and 5 bases lay outside the gene matches. The CDR3 sequence is 13 residues long. From germline, CDR1 is SGHVS and CDR2 FQNEAQ. CDR3 amino acids: CASRDRARNEQFF. The CDR3 region has the DNA TGTGCCAGCAGGGACAGGGCTCGGAATGAGCAGTTCTTC. The full variable domain, in which reference TRBV7-8 and TRBJ2-1 provide the parts outside the CDR3, is GAGVSQSPRYKVAKRGQDVALRCDPISGHVSLFWYQQALGQGPEFLTYFQNEAQLDKSGLPSDRFFAERPEGSVSTLKIQRTQQEDSAVYLCASRDRARNEQFFGPGTRLTVL.

J is TRBJ1-2 and V is TRBV28, with TRBD1 as a possible D gene (6 bases). Germline V CDR1 and CDR2: MDHEN, SYDVKM. The germline V and J ends were trimmed by 5 bases and 7 bases, with 20 bases remaining between them. The CDR3 totals 15 residues. The CDR3 sequence is CASSTSRGVYGGYTF. In DNA, the CDR3 is TGTGCCAGCAGTACCTCCAGGGGAGTTTATGGTGGCTACACCTTC.